Following are 15 T cell receptor beta chains from one sample sequenced in a study of shared clonotypes between healthy human individuals. Here immunoSEQ multiplex PCR was the method, and the copy in TCRdb shows in-frame clones only, minus some. The repertoire holds 1.5 million to 2.5 million clones, around 96% seen once, with 0.95% to 1.5% in the top ten. The naive CD8 population came from CD45RO-negative cells selected for CCR7, without terminally differentiated effector memory CD45RA+ cells. Sequencing used naive CD8+ T cells sorted from blood. All receptors derive from a man aged 18-30 years in good health.

This chain joins TRBV6-5 and TRBJ1-1; 9 bases fit TRBD1. The CDR3 runs 13 residues. Trimming cost V 6 bases and J 6 bases; bases outside gene matches: 5. Germline-derived CDR1 and CDR2 are MNHEY and SVGAGI. The CDR3 is CASRIQGASEAFF. The CDR3 DNA follows: TGTGCCAGCAGGATACAGGGGGCCTCTGAAGCTTTCTTT.

V and J are TRBV4-2 and TRBJ2-7; D is possibly TRBD1 or TRBD2 (5 bases each). This CDR3 region has 14 residues. Trimming shortened V by 7 bases and J by 0 bases, and 13 bases separated the two germline ends. Germline V gene sequence: CDR1 LGHNA, CDR2 YNFKEQ. In DNA, the CDR3 is TGTGCCAGCACTTCCGGGGCAAACTCCTACGAGCAGTACTTC. Its protein product is CASTSGANSYEQYF.

V and J are TRBV11-2 and TRBJ1-5; the match to TRBD1 covers 7 bases. The CDR3 is made up of 16 amino acids. V shed 2 bases, J shed 2 bases, and the junction held 6 bases outside the gene matches. The germline CDR1 and CDR2 sequences are SGHAT and FQNNGV. CDR3 protein: CASSLTGTARNQPQHF. CDR3 in DNA: TGTGCCAGCAGCTTAACAGGGACAGCGCGCAATCAGCCCCAGCATTTT.

The sample holds one count of this clone. The rearrangement joins TRBV27 to TRBJ2-1, with unresolved D. V dropped 3 bases and J dropped 8 bases, with 5 bases sitting between them. Germline V gives CDR1 MNHEY, CDR2 SMNVEV (reference sequence). The CDR3 has 11 residues. CDR3 region: CASSFFDEQFF. The CDR3 DNA reads TGTGCCAGCAGTTTTTTTGATGAGCAGTTCTTC.

V gene TRBV7-9 combines with J gene TRBJ2-1; D is undetermined. Between the trimmed V and J ends, which lost 5 bases and 6 bases, there was a span of 11 bases. The germline CDR1 and CDR2 sequences are SEHNR and FQNEAQ (reference sequence). This CDR3 comprises 13 residues. The CDR3 loop is CASSQSVSNEQFF. Here the CDR3 DNA reads TGTGCCAGCAGCCAGTCTGTCAGCAATGAGCAGTTCTTC.

The rearrangement links TRBV4-1 to TRBJ2-5; D remains ambiguous. Germline lookup yields CDR1 MGHRA and CDR2 YSYEKL. This CDR3 is built from 14 residues. V lost 4 bases and J lost 1, with 10 bases in between. CDR3 sequence reads: CASSPRGLQETQYF. The CDR3 DNA is TGCGCCAGCAGCCCCCGAGGCCTCCAAGAGACCCAGTACTTC.

The chain is built from TRBV5-1 and TRBJ2-7; D perhaps matches TRBD2 (6 bases). This CDR3 is built from 16 residues. The V and J ends lost 2 bases and 2 bases respectively, with 17 bases between them. The germline CDR1 and CDR2 sequences are SGHRS and YFSETQ. The chain's CDR3 is CASSFDSDYPAYEQYF. The CDR3 nucleotides read TGCGCCAGCAGCTTCGATTCGGACTATCCGGCCTACGAGCAGTACTTC.

The V call is TRBV9, the J call TRBJ1-4; D is perhaps TRBD1 (5 bases). CDR3 length: 14 residues. The V end was cut by 3 bases, the J end by 4 bases, with 10 bases between. CDR1 SGDLS and CDR2 YYNGEE come from the germline V gene. CDR3 nucleotide sequence: TGTGCCAGCAGCGAATGGGGGGATAATGAAAAACTGTTTTTT. It specifies CASSEWGDNEKLFF.

This clone is medium-sized (0.01 to 0.1%) in the sample. The chain links TRBV29-1 to TRBJ1-2; 10 nucleotides match TRBD1. With V trimmed by 1 base and J by 3 bases, 2 bases remained unmatched. In germline, CDR1 is SQVTM, CDR2 ANQGSEA. The CDR3 loop spans 14 amino acids. CDR3 bases: TGCAGCGTTGAAGGGGACAGGGGAGACTATGGCTACACCTTC. Translation gives CSVEGDRGDYGYTF. Supplemented by reference TRBV29-1 and TRBJ1-2, the full variable domain reads SAVISQKPSRDICQRGTSLTIQCQVDSQVTMMFWYRQQPGQSLTLIATANQGSEATYESGFVIDKFPISRPNLTFSTLTVSNMSPEDSSIYLCSVEGDRGDYGYTFGSGTRLTVV.

The chain has TRBV7-6 and TRBJ2-7; D might be TRBD1 or TRBD2, each matching 5 bases. The CDR3 has 16 amino acids. Germline CDR1 SGHVS, CDR2 FNYEAQ. The V end was cut by 5 bases, the J end by 1 base, with 18 bases between. For the CDR3, the DNA is TGTGCCAGCAGCCCCCGGGACGGAGAGAAGTCCTACGAGCAGTACTTC. The encoded protein is CASSPRDGEKSYEQYF. The whole variable domain, filled in from reference TRBV7-6 and TRBJ2-7, reads GAGVSQSPRYKVTKRGQDVALRCDPISGHVSLYWYRQALGQGPEFLTYFNYEAQQDKSGLPNDRFSAERPEGSISTLTIQRTEQRDSAMYRCASSPRDGEKSYEQYFGPGTRLTVT.

This clone occurred once. J is TRBJ1-1 and V is TRBV2; D is unresolved. Trimming pared 5 bases from V and 0 bases from J, leaving 16 bases between. Germline V gene data show CDR1 as SNHLY and CDR2 as FYNNEI. The CDR3 loop spans 16 amino acids. CDR3 in DNA: TGTGCCAGCAGTCCATCAACGCCGTCAGTGAACACTGAAGCTTTCTTT. Protein: CASSPSTPSVNTEAFF.

The chain recombines TRBV28 with TRBJ2-5, with a tentative D call TRBD2 (6 bases). The CDR3 spans 17 residues. CDR1 is MDHEN, CDR2 SYDVKM, per germline. V was shortened by 5 bases and J by 5 bases, with 24 bases between the two germline ends. CDR3 nucleotides: TGTGCCAGCAGTCGGGCGGGGATAGTGGTTGGGGAGGAGACCCAGTACTTC. Encoded protein: CASSRAGIVVGEETQYF.

The chain employs TRBV7-8 and TRBJ2-5; either TRBD1 or TRBD2 may supply D (5 bases each). This CDR3 is built from 15 residues. CDR1 is SGHVS and CDR2 is FQNEAQ in the germline V gene. The V gene lost 2 bases and the J gene lost 1 base, with 11 bases spanning the gap. The CDR3 DNA reads as TGTGCCAGCAGCTTATGGCCCGGGACCCAAGAGACCCAGTACTTC. As protein: CASSLWPGTQETQYF. The complete variable domain, with remaining parts taken from reference TRBV7-8 and TRBJ2-5, reads GAGVSQSPRYKVAKRGQDVALRCDPISGHVSLFWYQQALGQGPEFLTYFQNEAQLDKSGLPSDRFFAERPEGSVSTLKIQRTQQEDSAVYLCASSLWPGTQETQYFGPGTRLLVL.

The CDR3 loop reads CASTTGGETQYF. The CDR3 coding sequence is TGTGCCAGCACGACAGGGGGTGAGACCCAGTACTTC. The chain joins TRBV2 to TRBJ2-5; TRBD1 aligns across 9 bases. The CDR3 has 12 residues. Per germline, CDR1 SNHLY and CDR2 FYNNEI. V trimming: 7 bases; J trimming: 5 bases; junction bases outside the gene matches: 2.

The V call is TRBV7-6, the J call TRBJ2-3; 15 bases agree with TRBD2. CDR1 is SGHVS, CDR2 FNYEAQ, per germline. This CDR3 comprises 18 residues. The V gene end was trimmed by 4 bases and the J gene end by 5 bases; junction bases not matched to a gene: 10. The CDR3 nucleotides read TGTGCCAGCAGCTCCTCCGGGACTAGCGGGGGGCTCGTAGATACGCAGTATTTT. Protein sequence: CASSSSGTSGGLVDTQYF.